One TCR beta chain is described in this entry. What this receptor recognizes is not known. No quality values exist for individual bases; no much larger clone is one base distant. The entry originates in a study of neurological immune-mediated disorders (dated by TCRdb to between 2017 and 2020). Looking at the study overall: Of the approximately 34 multiple sclerosis patients, 31 had relapsing-remitting MS and 3 had secondary progressive MS. Peripheral blood TCR-beta repertoires from HTLV-I-associated myelopathy (HAM/TSP) patients, multiple sclerosis patients and healthy controls were compared by UMI-based sequencing. Alongside PBMC samples, the set of fewer than 110 TCR-beta libraries contained longitudinal samples, technical triplicates, and paired CD4+ and CD8+ T-cell subsets that had been sorted. The cohort comprised 68 subjects: 15 or so HAM/TSP patients, 35 or so multiple sclerosis patients and approximately 20 healthy controls.

CDR1 SGHRS and CDR2 YFSETQ were looked up in the germline V gene. The CDR3 contains 14 residues, cysteine and phenylalanine counted. Only CDR3 DNA is held: 42 bases, read in frame from base 1. Trimming removed 4 bases from V and 5 bases from J, leaving 12 bases between the germline ends. cDNA synthesis used template-switch 5'RACE with a primer carrying a 10-nucleotide random unique molecular identifier tagging each TCR transcript. Over 180 million TCR-beta sequences, covering 15-18 subjects, were produced in each sequencing run. The RNeasy kit was used for extraction of total RNA. Using the KAPA Real-time Library Amplification kit, TCR-beta VDJ regions were amplified with primers for the TCR constant region and the 5'RACE anchor. Sample indexes and Illumina adaptors were added in a first PCR, after which library yield was increased in a second PCR. After Ampure bead purification, the roughly 650 bp TCR product was size-selected on a 2% E-gel SizeSelection system. Before pooling, libraries had their quality checked on a Bioanalyzer, their concentration measured with Qubit, and their quantity determined with the Kapa Library Quantification kit. Paired-end 2 x 150 bp sequencing of the libraries was performed on an Illumina HiSeq 2500. To increase sequence diversity, roughly 24-32% phiX was spiked into each library pool. The original methods were these. Quality-filtered reads were processed with the UMI-based MiGEC pipeline, which removed over 75% of raw TCR sequences during error correction. IMGT germline references were used for aligning VDJ genes, and each clonotype was defined as a unique CDR3 amino acid sequence together with its V-J genes. Clonal expansion, Shannon diversity and CDR3 relatedness (CalcPairwiseDistances, ClusterSamples) were evaluated with VDJtools, and phylogenetic trees were built with CLCbio workbench. Clones with at least 8 unique UMIs were defined as expanded, with this threshold being based on coefficient-of-variation modelling across technical triplicates. The public reads were run again by TCRdb, first through fastp at Q25 and then through MiXCR, and only productive beta chains were kept. Under each unique CDR3 protein, matching rows form one entry showing the most common genes and DNA. It is TCRdb's table, rather than the study itself, that gives the V and J calls and clone size. Present in this sample are roughly 71,000 distinct CDR3 sequences, 3.9% of which were seen just once. Of the sample, 1.3% is held by the ten largest clones.

Results and caveats for the whole study, not just this receptor: TCR clonal expansion was highest in HAM/TSP patients and lowest in MS patients, with MS patients falling below even healthy controls. In phylogenetic analysis, the repertoires of 18 of 34 MS patients grouped into a cluster of related CDR3 sequences, which suggests a possible signature at the repertoire level. No clinical or MRI features were associated with the MS cluster, and the authors said that larger cohorts are needed. No identical CDR3 amino acid sequences were found to be shared among expanded clones across subjects, suggesting that TCR-beta repertoires were private in all groups.

For the unsorted PBMC libraries, 2 million PBMCs were stored in RNAlater at -80 degrees C until RNA extraction and were used to generate the libraries. Multiple sclerosis patients were enrolled in a US clinical protocol evaluating disease progression by magnetic resonance imaging. Peripheral blood was subjected to Ficoll-Hypaque density gradient centrifugation to isolate PBMCs, which were then cryopreserved in liquid nitrogen. The sequence was obtained from a man aged 25-40 years with multiple sclerosis. The rearrangement joined TRBV5-1 to TRBJ2-2; the D gene is possibly TRBD1 or TRBD2, each agreeing over 6 bases. Sequencing input: PBMCs. The CDR3 reads CASSPGARTGELFF. The DNA is TGCGCCAGCAGCCCGGGGGCTAGGACCGGGGAGCTGTTTTTT.